Below, one TCR beta chain is given with its context. The entry originates in a study of cytotoxic CD8 clonotypes in ibrutinib-treated CLL. Data came from immunoSEQ multiplex PCR; TCRdb stores just in-frame clones and leaves some out. The table shows tens of thousands of clones, with 75% to 95% occurring only once. Germline assignment: CDR1 SGHDT and CDR2 YYEEEE. The V gene lost 4 bases and the J gene lost 4 bases, with 7 bases spanning the gap. The CDR3 sequence is 12 residues long. The specimen was PBMCs, collected after 12 months of ibrutinib treatment. This TCR came from a human donor with chronic lymphocytic leukemia. The chain joins TRBV5-6 to TRBJ2-3; D is uncertain. CDR3 region: CASSRPADTQYF. The CDR3 nucleotides are TGTGCCAGCAGCCGACCGGCAGATACGCAGTATTTT.